One sample yielded the 7 T cell receptor beta chains listed below, sequenced in a study of shared clonotypes between healthy human individuals. Repertoires were generated with immunoSEQ multiplex PCR, while TCRdb's copy carries only in-frame clones and drops some. The sample has a few million clones; approximately 95% are singletons. Sequencing was performed on naive CD4+ T cells from PBMCs. Documented subset: CD45RA+ positively selected. Receptors were obtained from a man younger than 35 in good health. Some clones in this sample may be carry-over from other donors' samples.

J is TRBJ1-2 and V is TRBV28; D perhaps matches TRBD1 (6 bases). V was cut by 5 bases and J by 11 bases, with 21 bases left in between. Germline-derived CDR1 and CDR2 are MDHEN and SYDVKM. The CDR3 length is 14 residues. The CDR3 DNA is TGTGCCAGCAGTCCGCGGACAGCAACCTTTGGGTACACCTTC. Translated, it gives CASSPRTATFGYTF.

The rearrangement uses TRBV5-4 and TRBJ2-7, with 7 positions matching TRBD2. The trim removed 0 bases at V and 4 bases at J, leaving 7 bases unmatched. This CDR3 is built from 15 residues. The germline V gene encodes CDR1 SGHNT and CDR2 YYREEE (reference sequence). The CDR3: CASSLVGGVAYEQYF. CDR3 coding DNA: TGTGCCAGCAGCTTGGTGGGGGGGGTTGCTTACGAGCAGTACTTC.

J is TRBJ2-4 and V is TRBV28, with 7 bases fitting TRBD2. The V gene's germline CDR1 is MDHEN and CDR2 SYDVKM. V lost 6 bases, J lost 3 bases, and 5 bases stayed unmatched. CDR3 size: 14 residues. CDR3 region: CASSPPGGKNIQYF. CDR3 nucleotide sequence: TGTGCCAGCAGCCCCCCGGGGGGCAAAAACATTCAGTACTTC.

The CDR3 region is CAPGAASQPQHF. The CDR3 nucleotides read TGTGCCCCGGGGGCCGCGTCTCAGCCCCAGCATTTT. The rearrangement joins TRBV15 to TRBJ1-5; perhaps TRBD1 as D (6 bases). V lost 11 bases and J lost 6, with 14 bases in between. This CDR3 has 12 amino acids. CDR1 is LNHNV and CDR2 is YYDKDF in the germline V gene (reference sequence).

The chain uses TRBV6-5 and TRBJ2-7; TRBD1 agrees at 8 bases. With 6 bases clipped from V and 2 bases from J, the junction kept 6 bases outside the gene matches. The length of the CDR3 is 14 residues. Germline values: CDR1 MNHEY, CDR2 SVGAGI. Here the CDR3 DNA reads TGTGCCAGCAGCCGGACAGGGTTACCCTACGAGCAGTACTTC. Translating it yields CASSRTGLPYEQYF.

This chain joins TRBV25-1 and TRBJ1-5; 7 positions match TRBD1. V dropped 5 bases and J dropped 3; count of bases not matched to a gene: 13. The CDR3 length is 17 residues. Germline assignment: CDR1 MGHDK and CDR2 SYGVNS. This chain's CDR3 is CASSQGGTQGNNQPQHF. In DNA form, the CDR3 reads TGTGCCAGCAGTCAGGGCGGGACACAGGGGAACAATCAGCCCCAGCATTTT.

The chain has TRBV5-1 and TRBJ2-5; TRBD1 agrees at 8 bases. Germline CDR1 and CDR2: SGHRS and YFSETQ. The junction had 10 bases not matched to a gene; V was cut back by 4 bases and J by 5 bases. The CDR3 consists of 15 residues. The CDR3 is CASSGQGGLLETQYF. In DNA form, the CDR3 reads TGCGCCAGCAGCGGACAGGGAGGCCTTTTGGAGACCCAGTACTTC.